The subject of this entry is one T cell receptor beta chain. This entry is derived from a study of cytomegalovirus exposure and HLA in healthy donors. The CDR3 is 15 residues long. Germline values: CDR1 MDHEN, CDR2 SYDVKM. V trimming: 6 bases; J trimming: 4 bases; junction bases outside the gene matches: 6. A multiplex PCR was run with 60 Vbeta primers and 13 Jbeta primers. Only in-frame clones appear in the TCRdb table, and some are missing; sequencing was by immunoSEQ multiplex PCR. The sample lists around 110,000 clones, less than 70% occurring once. Sequencing was carried out using PBMCs. V usage is TRBV28 and J usage is TRBJ2-3; 11 bases match TRBD2. The clonotype was recovered from a young woman in good health and CMV-seronegative. CDR3: CASRILAGGPDTQYF. The DNA for the CDR3 is TGTGCCAGCAGAATATTAGCGGGAGGGCCAGATACGCAGTATTTT.